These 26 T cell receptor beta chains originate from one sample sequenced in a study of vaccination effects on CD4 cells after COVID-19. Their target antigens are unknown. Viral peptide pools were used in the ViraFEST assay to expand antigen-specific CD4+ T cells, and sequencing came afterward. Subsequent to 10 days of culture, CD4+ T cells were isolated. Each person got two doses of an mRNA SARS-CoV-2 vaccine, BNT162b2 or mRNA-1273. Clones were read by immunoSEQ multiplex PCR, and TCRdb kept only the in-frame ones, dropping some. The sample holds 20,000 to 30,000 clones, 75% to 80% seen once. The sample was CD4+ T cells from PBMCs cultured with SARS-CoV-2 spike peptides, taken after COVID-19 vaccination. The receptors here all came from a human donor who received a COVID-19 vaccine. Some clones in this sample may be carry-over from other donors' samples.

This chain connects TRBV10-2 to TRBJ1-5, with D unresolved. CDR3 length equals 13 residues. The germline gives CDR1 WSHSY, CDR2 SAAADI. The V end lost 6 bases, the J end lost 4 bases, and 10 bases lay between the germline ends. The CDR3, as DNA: TGCGCCAGCAGGTTGGGTCAGAATCAGCCCCAGCATTTT. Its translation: CASRLGQNQPQHF.

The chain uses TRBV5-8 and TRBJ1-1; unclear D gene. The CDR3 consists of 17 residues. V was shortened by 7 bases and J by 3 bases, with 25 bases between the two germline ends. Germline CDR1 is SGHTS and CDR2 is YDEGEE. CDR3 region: CASPFAVGTTGDTEAFF. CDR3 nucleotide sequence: TGTGCCAGCCCCTTTGCGGTCGGAACCACTGGGGACACTGAAGCTTTCTTT.

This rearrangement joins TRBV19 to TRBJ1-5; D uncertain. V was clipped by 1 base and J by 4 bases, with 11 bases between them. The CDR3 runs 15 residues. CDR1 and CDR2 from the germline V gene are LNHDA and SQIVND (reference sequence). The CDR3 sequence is CASSIVSVKNQPQHF. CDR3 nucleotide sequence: TGTGCCAGTAGTATAGTGTCGGTTAAGAATCAGCCCCAGCATTTT.

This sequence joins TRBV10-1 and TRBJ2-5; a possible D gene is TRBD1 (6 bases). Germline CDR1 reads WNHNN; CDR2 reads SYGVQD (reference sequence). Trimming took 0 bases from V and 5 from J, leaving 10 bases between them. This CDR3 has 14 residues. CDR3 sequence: CASSESAGVETQYF. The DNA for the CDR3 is TGCGCCAGCAGTGAGTCGGCAGGGGTGGAGACCCAGTACTTC.

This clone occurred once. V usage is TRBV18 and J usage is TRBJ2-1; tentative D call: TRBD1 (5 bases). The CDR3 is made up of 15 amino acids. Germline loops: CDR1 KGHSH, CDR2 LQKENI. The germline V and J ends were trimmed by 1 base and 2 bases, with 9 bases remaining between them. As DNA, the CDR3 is TGTGCCAGCTCACCACAGGGGCAGCCCTACAATGAGCAGTTCTTC. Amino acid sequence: CASSPQGQPYNEQFF. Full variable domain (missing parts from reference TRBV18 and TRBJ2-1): NAGVMQNPRHLVRRRGQEARLRCSPMKGHSHVYWYRQLPEEGLKFMVYLQKENIIDESGMPKERFSAEFPKEGPSILRIQQVVRGDSAAYFCASSPQGQPYNEQFFGPGTRLTVL.

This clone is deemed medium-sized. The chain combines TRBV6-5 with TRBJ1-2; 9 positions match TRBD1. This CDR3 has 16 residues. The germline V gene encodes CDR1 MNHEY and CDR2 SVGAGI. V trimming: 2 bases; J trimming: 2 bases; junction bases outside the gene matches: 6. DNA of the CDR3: TGTGCCAGCAGTTACCTAGGACAGGGGTTGAACTATGGCTACACCTTC. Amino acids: CASSYLGQGLNYGYTF.

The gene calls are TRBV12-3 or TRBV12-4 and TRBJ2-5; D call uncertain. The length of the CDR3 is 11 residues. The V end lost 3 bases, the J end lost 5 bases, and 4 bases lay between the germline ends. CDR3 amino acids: CASSLGETQYF. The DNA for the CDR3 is TGTGCCAGCAGTTTGGGGGAGACCCAGTACTTC.

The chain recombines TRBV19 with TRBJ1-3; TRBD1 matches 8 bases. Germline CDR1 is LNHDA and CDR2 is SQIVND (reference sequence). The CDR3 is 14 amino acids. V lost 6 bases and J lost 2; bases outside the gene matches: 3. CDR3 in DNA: TGTGCCAGTAGGTCACAGGGGGCTGGAAACACCATATATTTT. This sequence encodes CASRSQGAGNTIYF.

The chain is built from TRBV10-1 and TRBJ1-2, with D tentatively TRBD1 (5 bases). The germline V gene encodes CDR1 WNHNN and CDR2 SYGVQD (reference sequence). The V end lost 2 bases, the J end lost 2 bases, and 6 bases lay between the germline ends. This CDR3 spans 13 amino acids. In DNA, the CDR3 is TGCGCCAGCAGTGAGGGGGCAAACTATGGCTACACCTTC. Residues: CASSEGANYGYTF.

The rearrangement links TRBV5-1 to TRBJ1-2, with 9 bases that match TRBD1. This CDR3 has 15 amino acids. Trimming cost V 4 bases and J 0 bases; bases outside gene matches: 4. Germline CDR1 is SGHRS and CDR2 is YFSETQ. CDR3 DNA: TGCGCCAGCAGCGGGACAGGGCCGCCTAACTATGGCTACACCTTC. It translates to CASSGTGPPNYGYTF.

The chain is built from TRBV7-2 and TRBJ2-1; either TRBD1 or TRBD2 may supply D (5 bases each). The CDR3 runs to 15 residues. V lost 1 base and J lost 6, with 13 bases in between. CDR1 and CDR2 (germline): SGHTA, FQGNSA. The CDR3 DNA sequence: TGTGCCAGCAGCTTAGAGGGACCGATTTCCAATGAGCAGTTCTTC. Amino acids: CASSLEGPISNEQFF.

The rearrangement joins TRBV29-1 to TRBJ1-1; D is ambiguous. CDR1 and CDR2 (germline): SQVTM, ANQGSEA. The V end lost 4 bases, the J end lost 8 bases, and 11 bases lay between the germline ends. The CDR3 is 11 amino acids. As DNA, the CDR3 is TGCAGCGTTGGTCCAAACCGCGAAGCTTTCTTT. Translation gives CSVGPNREAFF.

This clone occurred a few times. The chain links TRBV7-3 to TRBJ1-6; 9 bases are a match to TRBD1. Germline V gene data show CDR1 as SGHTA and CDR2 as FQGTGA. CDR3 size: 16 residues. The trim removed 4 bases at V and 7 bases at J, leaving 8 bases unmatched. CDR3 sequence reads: CASSSVGTGMNSPLHF. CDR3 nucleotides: TGTGCCAGCAGCTCCGTGGGGACAGGGATGAATTCACCCCTCCACTTT.

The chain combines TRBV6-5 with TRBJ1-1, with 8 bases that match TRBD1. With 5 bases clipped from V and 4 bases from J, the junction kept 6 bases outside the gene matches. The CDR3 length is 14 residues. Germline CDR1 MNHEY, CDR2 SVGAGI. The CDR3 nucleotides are TGTGCCAGCAGTCCTGGACAGGGAGGCACTGAAGCTTTCTTT. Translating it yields CASSPGQGGTEAFF.

As DNA, the CDR3 is TGTGCCAGCAGTCAATTAGAGCGGCAGCAGTTCTTC. It codes for CASSQLERQQFF. The chain is built from TRBV2 and TRBJ2-1; TRBD2 is a possible D gene (5 bases). From germline, CDR1 is SNHLY and CDR2 FYNNEI. This CDR3 has 12 residues. With 5 bases removed from V and 11 bases from J, the gap between germline ends came to 13 bases. Variable domain in full (rest from reference TRBV2 and TRBJ2-1): EPEVTQTPSHQVTQMGQEVILRCVPISNHLYFYWYRQILGQKVEFLVSFYNNEISEKSEIFDDQFSVERPDGSNFTLKIRSTKLEDSAMYFCASSQLERQQFFGPGTRLTVL.

CDR3 loop: CASSQGPGTGGLGTEAFF. DNA of the CDR3: TGCGCCAGCAGCCAAGGACCCGGGACAGGGGGCCTTGGCACTGAAGCTTTCTTT. V usage is TRBV4-1 and J usage is TRBJ1-1; 12 nucleotides match TRBD1. The CDR3 totals 18 residues. CDR1 is MGHRA, CDR2 YSYEKL, per germline. After removal of 1 base from V and 4 bases from J, the junction contained 10 bases not matched to a gene.

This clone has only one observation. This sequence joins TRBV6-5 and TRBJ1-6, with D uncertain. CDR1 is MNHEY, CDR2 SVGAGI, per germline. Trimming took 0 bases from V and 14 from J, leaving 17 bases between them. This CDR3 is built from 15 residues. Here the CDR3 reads CASSYSPRAGQALHF. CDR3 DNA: TGTGCCAGCAGTTACTCACCCCGGGCAGGTCAGGCCCTCCACTTT.

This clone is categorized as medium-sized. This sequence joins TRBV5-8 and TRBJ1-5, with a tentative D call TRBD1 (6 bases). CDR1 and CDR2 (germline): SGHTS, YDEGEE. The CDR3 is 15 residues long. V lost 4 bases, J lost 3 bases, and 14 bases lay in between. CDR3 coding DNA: TGTGCCAGCAGCCTCGGACAGAAAATCAATCAGCCCCAGCATTTT. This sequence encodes CASSLGQKINQPQHF.

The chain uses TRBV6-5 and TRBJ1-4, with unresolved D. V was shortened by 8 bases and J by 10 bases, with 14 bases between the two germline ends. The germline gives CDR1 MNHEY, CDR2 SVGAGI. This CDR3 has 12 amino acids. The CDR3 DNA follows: TGTGCCAGCGGGCCCCAAGCAGGAAAACTGTTTTTT. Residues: CASGPQAGKLFF.

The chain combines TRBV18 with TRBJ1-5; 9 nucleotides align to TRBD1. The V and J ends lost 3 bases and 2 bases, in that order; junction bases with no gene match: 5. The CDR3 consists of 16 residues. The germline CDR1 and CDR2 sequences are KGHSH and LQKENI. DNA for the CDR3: TGTGCCAGCTCACCGACAGGGACAGGGCGCAATCAGCCCCAGCATTTT. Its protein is CASSPTGTGRNQPQHF. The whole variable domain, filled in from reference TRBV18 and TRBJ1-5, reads NAGVMQNPRHLVRRRGQEARLRCSPMKGHSHVYWYRQLPEEGLKFMVYLQKENIIDESGMPKERFSAEFPKEGPSILRIQQVVRGDSAAYFCASSPTGTGRNQPQHFGDGTRLSIL.

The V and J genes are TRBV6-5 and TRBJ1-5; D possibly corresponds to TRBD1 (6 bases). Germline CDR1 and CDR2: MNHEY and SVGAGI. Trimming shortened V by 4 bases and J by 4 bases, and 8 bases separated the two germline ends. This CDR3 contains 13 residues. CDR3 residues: CASSSTGNQPQHF. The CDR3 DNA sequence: TGTGCCAGCAGTTCAACAGGGAATCAGCCCCAGCATTTT.

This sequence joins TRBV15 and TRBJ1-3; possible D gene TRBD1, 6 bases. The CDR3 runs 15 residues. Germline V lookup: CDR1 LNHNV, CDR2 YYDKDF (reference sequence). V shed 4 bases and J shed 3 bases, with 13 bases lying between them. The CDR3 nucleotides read TGTGCCACCAGCAACCCCGGGACAAATGGAAACACCATATATTTT. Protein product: CATSNPGTNGNTIYF.

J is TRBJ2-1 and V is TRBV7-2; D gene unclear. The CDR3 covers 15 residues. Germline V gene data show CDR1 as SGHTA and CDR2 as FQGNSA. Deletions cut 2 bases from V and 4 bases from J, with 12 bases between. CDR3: CASSLSLLGYNEQFF. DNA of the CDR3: TGTGCCAGCAGCTTATCTCTTCTAGGATACAATGAGCAGTTCTTC.

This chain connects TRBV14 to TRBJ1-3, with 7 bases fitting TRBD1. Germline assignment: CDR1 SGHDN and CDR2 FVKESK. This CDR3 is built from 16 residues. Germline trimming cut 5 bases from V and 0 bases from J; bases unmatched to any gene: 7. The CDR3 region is CASSAGQVFSGNTIYF. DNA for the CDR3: TGTGCCAGCAGCGCCGGACAGGTTTTCTCTGGAAACACCATATATTTT.

DNA of the CDR3: TGTGCCAGTAGTGCCCCCGGGACGGTGAACACCGGGGAGCTGTTTTTT. Translated, it gives CASSAPGTVNTGELFF. The J gene is TRBJ2-2, the V gene TRBV19; the D call may be TRBD1 or TRBD2 (5 bases each). The germline gives CDR1 LNHDA, CDR2 SQIVND (reference sequence). V was pared by 5 bases and J by 1 base, with 14 bases between. The CDR3 has 16 amino acids.

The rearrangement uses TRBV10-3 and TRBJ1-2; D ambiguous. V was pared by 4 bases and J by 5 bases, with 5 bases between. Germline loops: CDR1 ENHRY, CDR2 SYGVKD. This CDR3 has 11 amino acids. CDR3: CAISAAYGYTF. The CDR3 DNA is TGTGCCATCAGTGCTGCGTATGGCTACACCTTC.